The 5 T cell receptor beta chains reported below all come from one sample, sequenced in a study of blood T cell repertoires in COVID-19. Profiled with immunoSEQ multiplex PCR; TCRdb holds only in-frame clones, not every one. The repertoire holds about 140,000 clones, with approximately 87% as singletons. Sequencing was carried out using peripheral blood. The receptor source for this set is a middle-aged woman with acute or convalescent COVID-19.

This chain links TRBV3-1 (or the pseudogene TRBV3-2) with TRBJ1-1, with a tentative D call TRBD1 (6 bases). Germline V lookup: CDR1 LGHDT, CDR2 YNNKEL (reference sequence). The CDR3 length is 14 residues. Trimming pared 1 base from V and 8 bases from J, leaving 14 bases between. CDR3 sequence reads: CASSQAGTPTEAFF. In nucleotides, the CDR3 is TGTGCCAGCAGCCAAGCTGGGACACCCACAGAAGCTTTCTTT.

This rearrangement joins TRBV19 to TRBJ1-2; possible D gene TRBD1, 5 bases. The germline gives CDR1 LNHDA, CDR2 SQIVND (reference sequence). This CDR3 comprises 14 residues. With 4 bases removed from V and 4 bases from J, the gap between germline ends came to 13 bases. This chain's CDR3 is CASSTRGDVYGYTF. The CDR3 region has the DNA TGTGCCAGTAGTACCCGGGGGGATGTCTATGGCTACACCTTC.

V is TRBV5-4 and J is TRBJ2-1; 7 positions agree with TRBD2. The CDR3 covers 17 residues. The germline CDR1 and CDR2 sequences are SGHNT and YYREEE (reference sequence). With 6 bases clipped from V and 1 base from J, the junction kept 13 bases outside the gene matches. The CDR3 here is CASTGGTPRGSYNEQFF. In DNA, the CDR3 is TGTGCCAGCACCGGGGGGACGCCCAGAGGATCCTACAATGAGCAGTTCTTC.

This clone was recorded a few times. V and J are TRBV4-3 and TRBJ2-7, with a possible D match to TRBD2 (6 bases). In germline, CDR1 is LGHNA, CDR2 YSLEER. The CDR3 consists of 20 residues. Trimming pared 0 bases from V and 0 bases from J, leaving 24 bases between. The CDR3 coding sequence is TGCGCCAGCAGCCAAGAGATAGCCCGACCAACCGCGGGGTACTCCTACGAGCAGTACTTC. This sequence encodes CASSQEIARPTAGYSYEQYF.

This chain uses TRBV11-2 with TRBJ2-5; 7 bases are a match to TRBD2. Losses at the gene ends were 6 bases for V and 4 bases for J; bases not matched to a gene: 11. CDR3 length: 15 amino acids. The germline gives CDR1 SGHAT, CDR2 FQNNGV. CDR3 sequence (DNA): TGTGCCAGCAGTCGAGGGAGGGTTTGGGGAGAGACCCAGTACTTC. Its translation is CASSRGRVWGETQYF.